Listed below are T cell receptor beta chains from one sample, sequenced in a study of T-cell reconstitution after alpha-beta-depleted transplantation in children. TCRdb passed the PCR reads through MiXCR, listing each CDR3 protein once. The repertoire consists of 220,000 or so distinct CDR3 sequences, with less than 9% occurring once and the leading ten covering 6.3%. The material was PBMCs, mostly from graft donor cells, obtained 180 days after TCRalphabeta/CD19-depleted stem cell transplant. These receptors were obtained from a male patient aged 10 to 17 who had a stem cell transplant for acute lymphoblastic leukemia, so the T cells may come from the graft donor. CDR3s include the opening cysteine and the closing phenylalanine or tryptophan. The order of the fields is J gene, clone size, V gene, D gene, CDR3 DNA, CDR3 protein. D genes are given only for firm matches. For some rows the clone size is stated as once, few or many, or as a class when expanded; others skip it.

>TRBJ2-7|few|TRBV20-1|-
TGCAGTGCTCCTTCAAGATCGGGGGATGGGGAGCAGTACTTC
CSAPSRSGDGEQYF
>TRBJ2-5|-|TRBV18|-
TGTGCCAGCTCACCATATACCCAAGAGACCCAGTACTTC
CASSPYTQETQYF
>TRBJ2-7|many|TRBV7-6|-
TGTGCCAGCAGCCCGCGGACCCAGTCCTACGAGCAGTACTTC
CASSPRTQSYEQYF
>TRBJ1-4|many|TRBV10-3|TRBD1
TGTGCCATCAAGAGGGGGCTGACAGGGGGTGAAAAACTGTTTTTT
CAIKRGLTGGEKLFF
>TRBJ1-1|many|TRBV6-5|-
TGTGCCAGCAGGGCACAGGGCCGGAGGGCTTTCTTT
CASRAQGRRAFF
>TRBJ1-5|many|TRBV5-1|-
TGCGCCAGCAGCTTGGGGCAGGGCGGTCAGCCCCAGCATTTT
CASSLGQGGQPQHF
>TRBJ2-1|many|TRBV6-5|-
TGTGCCAGCAGTTCCCGGATCAATGAGCAGTTCTTC
CASSSRINEQFF
>TRBJ2-5|many|TRBV24-1|-
TGTGCCACCAGTGACCCGGACAGAGGTAGAGAGACCCAGTACTTC
CATSDPDRGRETQYF
>TRBJ2-5|few|TRBV6-5|-
TGTGCCAGCAGTTACTCAATCGAGGACTACGGAGAGACCCAGTACTTC
CASSYSIEDYGETQYF
>TRBJ2-2|many|TRBV9|-
TGTGCCAGCAGCGTAGGGGACACCGGGGAGCTGTTTTTT
CASSVGDTGELFF